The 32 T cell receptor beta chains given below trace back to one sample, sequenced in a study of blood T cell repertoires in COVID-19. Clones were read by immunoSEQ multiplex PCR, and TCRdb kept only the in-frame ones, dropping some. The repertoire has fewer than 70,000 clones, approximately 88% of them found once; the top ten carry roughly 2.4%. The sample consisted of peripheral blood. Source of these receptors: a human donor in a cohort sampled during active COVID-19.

The CDR3 sequence: CASTPRETGRAFF. The CDR3 DNA is TGTGCCAGCACTCCACGGGAGACTGGGAGAGCTTTCTTT. The chain employs TRBV6-5 and TRBJ1-1; D gene uncertain. CDR1 is MNHEY and CDR2 is SVGAGI in the germline V gene. This CDR3 is 13 amino acids long. The ends were cut back, 7 bases at V and 10 bases at J, with 19 bases in the middle.

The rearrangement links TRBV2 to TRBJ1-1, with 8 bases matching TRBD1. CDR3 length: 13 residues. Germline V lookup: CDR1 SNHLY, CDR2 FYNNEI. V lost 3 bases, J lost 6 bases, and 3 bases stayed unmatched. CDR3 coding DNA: TGTGCCAGCAGTGAGGCAGGGGGCCCTGAAGCTTTCTTT. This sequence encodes CASSEAGGPEAFF.

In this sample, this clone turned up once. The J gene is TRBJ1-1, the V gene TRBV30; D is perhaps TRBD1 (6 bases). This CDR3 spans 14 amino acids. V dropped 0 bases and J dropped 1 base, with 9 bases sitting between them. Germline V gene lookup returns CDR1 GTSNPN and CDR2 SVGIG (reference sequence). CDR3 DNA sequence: TGTGCCTGGAGTGTAGTCAGGGGGAACACTGAAGCTTTCTTT. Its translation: CAWSVVRGNTEAFF.

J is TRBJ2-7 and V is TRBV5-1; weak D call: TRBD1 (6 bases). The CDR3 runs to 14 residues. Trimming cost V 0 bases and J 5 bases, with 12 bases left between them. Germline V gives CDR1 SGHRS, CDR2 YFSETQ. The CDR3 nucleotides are TGCGCCAGCAGCTTGGAACAGGGTTCAGACGAGCAGTACTTC. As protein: CASSLEQGSDEQYF. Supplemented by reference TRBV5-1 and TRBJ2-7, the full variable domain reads KAGVTQTPRYLIKTRGQQVTLSCSPISGHRSVSWYQQTPGQGLQFLFEYFSETQRNKGNFPGRFSGRQFSNSRSEMNVSTLELGDSALYLCASSLEQGSDEQYFGPGTRLTVT.

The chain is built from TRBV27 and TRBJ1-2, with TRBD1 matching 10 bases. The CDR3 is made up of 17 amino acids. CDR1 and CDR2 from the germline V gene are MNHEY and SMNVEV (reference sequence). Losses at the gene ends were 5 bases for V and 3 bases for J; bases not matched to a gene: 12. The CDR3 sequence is CASSPVSGTGAYYGYTF. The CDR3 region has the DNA TGTGCCAGCAGTCCAGTATCCGGGACAGGGGCTTACTATGGCTACACCTTC.

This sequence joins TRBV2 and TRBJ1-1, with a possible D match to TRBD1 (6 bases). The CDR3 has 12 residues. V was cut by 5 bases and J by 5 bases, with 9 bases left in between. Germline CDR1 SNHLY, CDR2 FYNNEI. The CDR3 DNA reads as TGTGCCAGCAGTCAACAGGGAACTGAAGCTTTCTTT. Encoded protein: CASSQQGTEAFF.

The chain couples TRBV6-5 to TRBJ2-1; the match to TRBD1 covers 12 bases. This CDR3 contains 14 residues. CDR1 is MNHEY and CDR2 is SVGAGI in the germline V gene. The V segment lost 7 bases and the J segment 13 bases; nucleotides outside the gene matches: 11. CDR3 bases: TGTGCCAGCAAAGGGACAGGGGGCCGGGGATACCAGTTCTTC. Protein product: CASKGTGGRGYQFF.

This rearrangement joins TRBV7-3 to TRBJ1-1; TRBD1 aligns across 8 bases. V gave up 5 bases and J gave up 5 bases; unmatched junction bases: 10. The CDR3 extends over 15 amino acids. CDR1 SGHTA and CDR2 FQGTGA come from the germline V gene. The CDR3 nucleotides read TGTGCCAGCAGCCGGGACAGGCGGGATGAAACTGAAGCTTTCTTT. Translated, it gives CASSRDRRDETEAFF. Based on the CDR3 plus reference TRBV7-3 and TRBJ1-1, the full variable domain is GAGVSQTPSNKVTEKGKYVELRCDPISGHTALYWYRQSLGQGPEFLIYFQGTGAADDSGLPNDRFFAVRPEGSVSTLKIQRTERGDSAVYLCASSRDRRDETEAFFGQGTRLTVV.

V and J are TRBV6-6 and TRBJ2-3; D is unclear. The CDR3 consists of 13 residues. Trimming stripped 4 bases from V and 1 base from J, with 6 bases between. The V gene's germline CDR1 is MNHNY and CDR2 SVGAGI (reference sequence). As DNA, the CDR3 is TGTGCCAGCAGTTCCCGTGGCACAGATACGCAGTATTTT. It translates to CASSSRGTDTQYF.

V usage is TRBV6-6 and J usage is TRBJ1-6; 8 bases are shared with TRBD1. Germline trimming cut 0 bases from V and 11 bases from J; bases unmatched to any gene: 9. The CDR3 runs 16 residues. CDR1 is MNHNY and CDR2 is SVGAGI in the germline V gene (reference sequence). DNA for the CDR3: TGTGCCAGCAGTTACTCACTGACAGGGGTTGCGGCACCCCTCCACTTT. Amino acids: CASSYSLTGVAAPLHF.

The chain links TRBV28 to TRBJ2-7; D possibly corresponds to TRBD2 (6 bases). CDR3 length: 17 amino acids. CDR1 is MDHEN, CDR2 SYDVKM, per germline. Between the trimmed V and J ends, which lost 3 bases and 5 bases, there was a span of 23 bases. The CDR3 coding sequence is TGTGCCAGCAGTTTCTCCCCCTTCCCGGTCGGAGGGGACGAGCAGTACTTC. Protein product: CASSFSPFPVGGDEQYF.

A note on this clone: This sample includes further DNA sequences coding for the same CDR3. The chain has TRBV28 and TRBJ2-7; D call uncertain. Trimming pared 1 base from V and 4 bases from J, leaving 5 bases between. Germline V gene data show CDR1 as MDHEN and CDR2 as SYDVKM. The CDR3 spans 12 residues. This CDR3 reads CASSLSEYEQYF. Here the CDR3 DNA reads TGTGCCAGCAGTTTATCGGAGTACGAGCAGTACTTC. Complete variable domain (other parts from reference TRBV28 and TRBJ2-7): DVKVTQSSRYLVKRTGEKVFLECVQDMDHENMFWYRQDPGLGLRLIYFSYDVKMKEKGDIPEGYSVSREKKERFSLILESASTNQTSMYLCASSLSEYEQYFGPGTRLTVT.

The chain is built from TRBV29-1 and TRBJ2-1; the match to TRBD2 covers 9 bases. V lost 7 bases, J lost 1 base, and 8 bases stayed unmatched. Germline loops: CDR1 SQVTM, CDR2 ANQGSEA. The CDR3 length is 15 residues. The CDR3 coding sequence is TGCAGCGGCGAGGGAGCGGGGGGTTCCTACAATGAGCAGTTCTTC. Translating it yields CSGEGAGGSYNEQFF.

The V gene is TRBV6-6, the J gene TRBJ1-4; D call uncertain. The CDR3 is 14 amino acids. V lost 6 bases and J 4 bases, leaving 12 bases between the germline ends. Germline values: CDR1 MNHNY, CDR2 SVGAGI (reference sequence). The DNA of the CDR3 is TGTGCCAGCAGCCCCAGTAATTTTAATGAAAAACTGTTTTTT. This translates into CASSPSNFNEKLFF.

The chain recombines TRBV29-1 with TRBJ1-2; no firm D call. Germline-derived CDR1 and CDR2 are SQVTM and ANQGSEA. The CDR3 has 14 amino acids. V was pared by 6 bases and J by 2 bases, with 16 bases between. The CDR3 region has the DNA TGCAGCGTAAACAAAGGCGGTCTAAACTATGGCTACACCTTC. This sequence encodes CSVNKGGLNYGYTF.

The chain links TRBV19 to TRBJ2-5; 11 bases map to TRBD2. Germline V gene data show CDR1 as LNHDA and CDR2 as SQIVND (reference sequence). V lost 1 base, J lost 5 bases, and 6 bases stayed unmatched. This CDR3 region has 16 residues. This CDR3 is CASSIVAGGPRETQYF. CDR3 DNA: TGTGCCAGTAGTATAGTAGCGGGGGGGCCCAGGGAGACCCAGTACTTC.

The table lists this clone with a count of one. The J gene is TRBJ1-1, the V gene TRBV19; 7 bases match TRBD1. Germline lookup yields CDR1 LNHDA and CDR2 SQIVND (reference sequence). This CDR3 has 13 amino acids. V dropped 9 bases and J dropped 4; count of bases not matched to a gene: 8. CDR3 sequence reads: CASSTGIFTEAFF. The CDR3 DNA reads TGTGCCAGCTCGACAGGGATTTTCACTGAAGCTTTCTTT.

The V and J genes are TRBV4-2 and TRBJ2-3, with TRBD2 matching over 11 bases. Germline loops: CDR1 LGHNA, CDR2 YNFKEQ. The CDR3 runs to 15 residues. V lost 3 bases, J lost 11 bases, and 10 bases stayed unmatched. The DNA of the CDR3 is TGTGCCAGCAGCCAGACTAGCGGGACCTCCCACGAGCAGTATTTT. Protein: CASSQTSGTSHEQYF.

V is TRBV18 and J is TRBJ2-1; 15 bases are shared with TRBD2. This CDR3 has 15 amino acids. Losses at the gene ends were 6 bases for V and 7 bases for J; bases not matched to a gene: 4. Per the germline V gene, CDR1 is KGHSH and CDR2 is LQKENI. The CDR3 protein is CASSLGLAGGNEQFF. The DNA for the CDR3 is TGTGCCAGCTCCCTTGGACTAGCGGGGGGGAATGAGCAGTTCTTC.

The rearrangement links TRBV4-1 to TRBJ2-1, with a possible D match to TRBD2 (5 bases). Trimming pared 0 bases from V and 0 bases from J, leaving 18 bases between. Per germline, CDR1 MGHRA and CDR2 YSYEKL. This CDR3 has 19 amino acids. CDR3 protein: CASSQDQRALRSSYNEQFF. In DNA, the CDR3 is TGCGCCAGCAGCCAAGATCAGAGGGCACTTAGGAGCTCCTACAATGAGCAGTTCTTC.

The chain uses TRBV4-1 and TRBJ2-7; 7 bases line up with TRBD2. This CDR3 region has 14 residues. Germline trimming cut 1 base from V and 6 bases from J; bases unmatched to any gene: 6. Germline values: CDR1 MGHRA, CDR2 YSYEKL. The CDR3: CASSQGRDYREQYF. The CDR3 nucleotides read TGCGCCAGCAGCCAAGGGCGGGACTACCGCGAGCAGTACTTC.

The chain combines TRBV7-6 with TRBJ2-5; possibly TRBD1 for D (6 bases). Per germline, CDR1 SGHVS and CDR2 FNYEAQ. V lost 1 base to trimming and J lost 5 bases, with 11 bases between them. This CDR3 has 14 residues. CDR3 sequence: CASSLDGQGETQYF. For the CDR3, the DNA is TGTGCCAGCAGCTTAGATGGCCAGGGGGAGACCCAGTACTTC.

CDR3 in DNA: TGTGCCAGCAGCTTAGACAGGGGCTATGGCTACACCTTC. This translates into CASSLDRGYGYTF. The chain couples TRBV7-2 to TRBJ1-2; 7 bases agree with TRBD1. CDR1 is SGHTA and CDR2 is FQGNSA in the germline V gene. Unmatched junction bases numbered 0, after V lost 1 base and J lost 4 bases. The CDR3 is 13 amino acids.

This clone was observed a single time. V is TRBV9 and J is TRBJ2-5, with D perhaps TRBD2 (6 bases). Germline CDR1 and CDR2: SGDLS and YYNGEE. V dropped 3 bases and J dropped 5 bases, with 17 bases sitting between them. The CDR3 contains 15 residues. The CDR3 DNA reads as TGTGCCAGCAGCGATGGGGTGGGGGGAATCGAGACCCAGTACTTC. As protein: CASSDGVGGIETQYF.

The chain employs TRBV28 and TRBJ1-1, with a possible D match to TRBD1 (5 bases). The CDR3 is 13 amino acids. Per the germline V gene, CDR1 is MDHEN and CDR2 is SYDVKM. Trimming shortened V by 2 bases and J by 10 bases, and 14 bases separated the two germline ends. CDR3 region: CASSLGGGARAFF. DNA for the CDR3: TGTGCCAGCAGTTTAGGTGGCGGGGCTAGAGCTTTCTTT.

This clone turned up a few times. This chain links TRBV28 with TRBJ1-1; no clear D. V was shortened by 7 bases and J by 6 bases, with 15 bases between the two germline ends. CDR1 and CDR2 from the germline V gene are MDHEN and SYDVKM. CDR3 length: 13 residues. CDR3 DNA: TGTGCCAGCACCACCGGAATCGGGGCTGAAGCTTTCTTT. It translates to CASTTGIGAEAFF.

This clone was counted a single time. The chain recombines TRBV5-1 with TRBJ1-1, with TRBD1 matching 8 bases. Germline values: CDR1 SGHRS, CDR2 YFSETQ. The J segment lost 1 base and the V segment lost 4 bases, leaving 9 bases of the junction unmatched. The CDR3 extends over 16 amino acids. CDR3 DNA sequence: TGCGCCAGCAGCCCTGGGGCAGGGGGCGGGAACACTGAAGCTTTCTTT. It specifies CASSPGAGGGNTEAFF.

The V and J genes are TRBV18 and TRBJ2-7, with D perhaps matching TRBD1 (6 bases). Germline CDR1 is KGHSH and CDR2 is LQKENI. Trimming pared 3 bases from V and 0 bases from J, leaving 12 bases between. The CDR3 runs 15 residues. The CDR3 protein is CASSPTTGSSYEQYF. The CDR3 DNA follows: TGTGCCAGCTCACCCACGACAGGTAGCTCCTACGAGCAGTACTTC.

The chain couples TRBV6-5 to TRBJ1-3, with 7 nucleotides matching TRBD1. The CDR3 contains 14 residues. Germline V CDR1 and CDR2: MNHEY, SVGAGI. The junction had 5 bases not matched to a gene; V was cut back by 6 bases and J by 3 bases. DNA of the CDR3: TGTGCCAGCAGCAACAGGGGCAATGGAAACACCATATATTTT. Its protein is CASSNRGNGNTIYF.

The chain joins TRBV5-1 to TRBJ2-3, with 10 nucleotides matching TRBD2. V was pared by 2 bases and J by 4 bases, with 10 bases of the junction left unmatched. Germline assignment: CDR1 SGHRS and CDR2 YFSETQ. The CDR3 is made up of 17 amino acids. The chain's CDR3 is CASSLNSRLAGSDTQYF. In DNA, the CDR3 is TGCGCCAGCAGCTTAAATTCCAGACTAGCGGGTTCAGATACGCAGTATTTT.

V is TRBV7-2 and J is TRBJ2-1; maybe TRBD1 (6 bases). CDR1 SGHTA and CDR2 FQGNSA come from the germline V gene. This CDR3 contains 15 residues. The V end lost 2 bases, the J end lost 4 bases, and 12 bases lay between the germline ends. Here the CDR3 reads CASSLSPGAYNEQFF. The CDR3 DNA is TGTGCCAGCAGCTTATCGCCAGGGGCGTACAATGAGCAGTTCTTC.

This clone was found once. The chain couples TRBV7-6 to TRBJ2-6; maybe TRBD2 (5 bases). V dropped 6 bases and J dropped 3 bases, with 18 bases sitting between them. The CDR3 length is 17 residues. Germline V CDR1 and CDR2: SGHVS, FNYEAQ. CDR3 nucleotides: TGTGCCAGCAGTTTAAGCGGAGTCGGTAGTGGGGCCAACGTCCTGACTTTC. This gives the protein CASSLSGVGSGANVLTF.